This T cell receptor beta chain came from a study of T cells in Graves' hyperthyroidism and ophthalmopathy. Germline CDR1 and CDR2: LNHDA and SQIVND (reference sequence). The length of the CDR3 is 14 residues. Trimming shortened V by 5 bases and J by 0 bases, and 8 bases separated the two germline ends. This clonotype was seen a few times. The investigators amplified TCR beta CDR3 regions from RNA transcripts. HTBI primers were the set used in a first-round RT-PCR of the TCR CDR3. Each CDR3 protein is one row after TCRdb ran MiXCR on the multiplex PCR reads. In the table there are under 450,000 distinct CDR3 sequences, about 15% of which are singletons. PBMCs stemmed from approximately 9.1 ml fresh peripheral blood.

V gene TRBV19 combines with J gene TRBJ1-3; D remains unclear. This receptor was identified in a woman aged 18-29 years with Graves' hyperthyroidism. The sequenced material came from blood. Written as DNA, the CDR3 is TGTGCCAGTAGTCCCACCGTCTCTGGAAACACCATATATTTT. Translated, it gives CASSPTVSGNTIYF.